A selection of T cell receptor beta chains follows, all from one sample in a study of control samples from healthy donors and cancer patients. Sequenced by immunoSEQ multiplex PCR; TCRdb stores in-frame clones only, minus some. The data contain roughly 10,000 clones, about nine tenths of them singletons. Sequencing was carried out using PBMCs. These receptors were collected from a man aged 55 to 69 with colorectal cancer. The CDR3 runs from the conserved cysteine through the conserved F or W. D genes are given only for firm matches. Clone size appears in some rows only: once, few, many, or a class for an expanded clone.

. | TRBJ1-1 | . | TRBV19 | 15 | TGTGCCAGCACAGCTTCAGCCCTCATGAACACTGAAGCTTTCTTT | CASTASALMNTEAFF
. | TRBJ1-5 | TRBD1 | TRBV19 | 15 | TGTGCCAGTACCCCCTCGGGGACAGGGGATCAGCCCCAGCATTTT | CASTPSGTGDQPQHF
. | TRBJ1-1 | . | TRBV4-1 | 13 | TGCGCCAGCGCGAGACTCAGGAACACTGAAGCTTTCTTT | CASARLRNTEAFF
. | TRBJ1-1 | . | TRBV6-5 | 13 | TGTGCCAGCAATCGAGGGGATGAGACTGAAGCTTTCTTT | CASNRGDETEAFF
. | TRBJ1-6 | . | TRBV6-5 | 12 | TGTGCCACGGAGGCCTATAATTCACCCCTCCACTTT | CATEAYNSPLHF
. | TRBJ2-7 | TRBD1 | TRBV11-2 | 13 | TGTGCCAGCAGCTATCGCAGGGGGTACGAGCAGTACTTC | CASSYRRGYEQYF
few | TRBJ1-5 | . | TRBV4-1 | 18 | TGCGCCAGCAGCCAAGTTCCGGCCCCAATTTATAGCAATCAGCCCCAGCATTTT | CASSQVPAPIYSNQPQHF
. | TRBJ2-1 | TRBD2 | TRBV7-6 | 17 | TGTGCCAGCAGCCCCGAGACTAGCGGGGGACTCCGAAATGAGCAGTTCTTC | CASSPETSGGLRNEQFF
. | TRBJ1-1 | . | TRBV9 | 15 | TGTGCCAGCAGCGCCTTGGGTGGGGGGAACACTGAAGCTTTCTTT | CASSALGGGNTEAFF
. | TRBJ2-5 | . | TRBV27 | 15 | TGTGCCAGCAGCCACTGGGGGGGCGACCAAGAGACCCAGTACTTC | CASSHWGGDQETQYF
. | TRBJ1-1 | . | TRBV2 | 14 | TGTGCCAGCAGTGAGGCAGGGTTGAACACTGAAGCTTTCTTT | CASSEAGLNTEAFF
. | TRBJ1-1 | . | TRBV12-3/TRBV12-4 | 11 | TGTGCCAGCAGTATCAACACTGAAGCTTTCTTT | CASSINTEAFF
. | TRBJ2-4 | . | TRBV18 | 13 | TGTGCCAGCTCACCTTCGGCCAAAAACATTCAGTACTTC | CASSPSAKNIQYF
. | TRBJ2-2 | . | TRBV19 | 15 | TGTGCCAGTAGTATAGCGACCAGAAACACCGGGGAGCTGTTTTTT | CASSIATRNTGELFF
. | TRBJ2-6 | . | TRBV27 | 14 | TGTGCCAGCACCGTAAACTCTGGGGCCAACGTCCTGACTTTC | CASTVNSGANVLTF
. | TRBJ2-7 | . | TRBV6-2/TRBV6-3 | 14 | TGTGCCAGCAGTTATAGTCGGGAGTTCGACGAGCAGTACTTC | CASSYSREFDEQYF
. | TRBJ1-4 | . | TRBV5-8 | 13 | TGTGCCAGCAGCCGGGCGCAGGGAGCAAAACTGTTTTTT | CASSRAQGAKLFF
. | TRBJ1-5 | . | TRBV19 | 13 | TGTGCCAGTAAGTTACAGGCGAATCAGCCCCAGCATTTT | CASKLQANQPQHF
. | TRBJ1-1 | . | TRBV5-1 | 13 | TGCGCCAGCAGCTTGGTTATAAACACTGAAGCTTTCTTT | CASSLVINTEAFF
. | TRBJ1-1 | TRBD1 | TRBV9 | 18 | TGTGCCAGCAGCGTGAGTGACGAACGGCAGGGGGCAAACACTGAAGCTTTCTTT | CASSVSDERQGANTEAFF
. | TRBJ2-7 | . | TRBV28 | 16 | TGTGCCAGCAGTGGGGTTACCGGGACAACAAATTACGAGCAGTACTTC | CASSGVTGTTNYEQYF
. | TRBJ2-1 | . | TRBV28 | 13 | TGTGCCAGCAGTACAGGAGCCTACAATGAGCAGTTCTTC | CASSTGAYNEQFF
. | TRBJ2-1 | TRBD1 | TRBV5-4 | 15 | TGTGCCAGCAGCCACCGGGACAGGGGGCGATCGGGGCAGTTCTTC | CASSHRDRGRSGQFF
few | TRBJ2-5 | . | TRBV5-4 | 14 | TGTGCCAGCAGCTCCGACAGCACCCAAGAGACCCAGTACTTC | CASSSDSTQETQYF
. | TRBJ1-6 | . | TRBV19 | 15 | TGTGCCAGTAGTATCACCCAGGGAGCGGATTCACCCCTCCACTTT | CASSITQGADSPLHF
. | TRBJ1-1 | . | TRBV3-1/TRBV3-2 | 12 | TGTGCCAGCAGCCGATGGGGCACTGAAGCTTTCTTT | CASSRWGTEAFF
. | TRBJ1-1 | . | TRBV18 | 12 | TGTGCCAGCTCACACCCAAACACTGAAGCTTTCTTT | CASSHPNTEAFF
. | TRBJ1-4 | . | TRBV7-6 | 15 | TGTGCCAGCAGCTTAGGGGGTCATGGGAATGAAAAACTGTTTTTT | CASSLGGHGNEKLFF
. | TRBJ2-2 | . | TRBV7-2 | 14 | TGTGCCAGCAGCCCAGGGTGGAACACCGGGGAGCTGTTTTTT | CASSPGWNTGELFF
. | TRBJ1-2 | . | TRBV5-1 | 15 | TGCGCCAGCAGCTCCTCAGGGGACGTGGGCTATGGCTACACCTTC | CASSSSGDVGYGYTF
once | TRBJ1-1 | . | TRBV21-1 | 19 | TGTGCCAGCAGCAAAGGAGGTACCGGGACAGGGGTTGAGAACACTGAAGCTTTCTTT | CASSKGGTGTGVENTEAFF
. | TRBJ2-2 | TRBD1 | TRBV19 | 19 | TGTGCCAGTAGCCCTGGAGGGACAGGGGGCTCGAGAGTCACCGGGGAGCTGTTTTTT | CASSPGGTGGSRVTGELFF
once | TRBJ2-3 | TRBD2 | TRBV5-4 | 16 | TGTGCCAGCAGCACTAGCGGGGGCTCCTACACAGATACGCAGTATTTT | CASSTSGGSYTDTQYF
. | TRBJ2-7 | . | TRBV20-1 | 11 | TGCAGTGCTAGGGCGGACAAGGGTCAGTACTTC | CSARADKGQYF
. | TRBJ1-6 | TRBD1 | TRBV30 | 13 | TGTGCCTCCCGACAGGGGGCTTATTCACCCCTCCACTTT | CASRQGAYSPLHF
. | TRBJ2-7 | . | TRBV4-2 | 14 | TGTGCCAGCAGCCAAGCTGTTTACCTGGCCGAGCAGTACTTC | CASSQAVYLAEQYF
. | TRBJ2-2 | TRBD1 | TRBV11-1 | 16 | TGTGCCAGCAGCTTAGCGTCGACAGGGTTCACCGGGGAGCTGTTTTTT | CASSLASTGFTGELFF
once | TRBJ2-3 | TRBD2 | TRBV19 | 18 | TGTGCCAGTAGTACAGGGGTTCCAACTAGCGGGGTGTCAGATACGCAGTATTTT | CASSTGVPTSGVSDTQYF
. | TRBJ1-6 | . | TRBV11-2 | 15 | TGTGCCAGCAGCTCGCTGGCTCGGGGGAATTCACCCCTCCACTTT | CASSSLARGNSPLHF
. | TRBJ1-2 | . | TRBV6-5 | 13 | TGTGCCAGCAGCCGGACAGCTAACTATGGCTACACCTTC | CASSRTANYGYTF
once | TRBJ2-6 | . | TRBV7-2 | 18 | TGTGCCAGCAGCTTAGGAGAACTCGGTTACTCTGGGGCCAACGTCCTGACTTTC | CASSLGELGYSGANVLTF